This T cell receptor beta chain was sequenced during a study of T cells after yellow fever vaccination. General study points: Secondary responses were weaker yet peaked faster, day 5 versus 15.

Regarding this clonotype: Its antigen remains unidentified.

TCRdb called the 5' RACE reads again in MiXCR, with one record for every CDR3 protein. The profile shows fewer than 500,000 distinct CDR3 sequences, around a sixth of them singletons. CDR1 is MNHEY, CDR2 SVGEGT, per germline. This CDR3 region has 14 residues. Trimming stripped 7 bases from V and 0 bases from J, with 12 bases between. The rearrangement links TRBV6-2 or TRBV6-3 to TRBJ2-5; no reliable D call. This TCR came from a man aged 18 to 30 who received the YFV17D yellow fever vaccine. The material sequenced was PBMCs, taken before the yellow fever booster vaccination. The CDR3 sequence is CASKPYAYQETQYF. In nucleotides, the CDR3 is TGTGCCAGCAAACCTTATGCGTACCAAGAGACCCAGTACTTC.